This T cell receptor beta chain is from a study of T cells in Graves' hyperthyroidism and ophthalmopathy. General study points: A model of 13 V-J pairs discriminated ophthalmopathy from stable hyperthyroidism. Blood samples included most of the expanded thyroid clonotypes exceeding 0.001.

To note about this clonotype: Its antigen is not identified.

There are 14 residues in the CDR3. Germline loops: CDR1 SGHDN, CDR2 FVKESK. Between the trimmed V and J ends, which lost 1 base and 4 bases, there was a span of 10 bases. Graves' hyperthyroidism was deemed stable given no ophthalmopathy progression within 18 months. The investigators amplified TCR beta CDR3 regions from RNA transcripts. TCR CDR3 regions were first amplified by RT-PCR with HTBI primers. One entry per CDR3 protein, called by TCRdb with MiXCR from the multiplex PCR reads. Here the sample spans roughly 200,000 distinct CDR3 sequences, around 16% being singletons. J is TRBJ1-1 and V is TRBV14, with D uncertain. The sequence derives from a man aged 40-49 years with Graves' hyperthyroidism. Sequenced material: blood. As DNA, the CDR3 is TGTGCCAGCAGCCAAGCGCTCAGATCCACTGAAGCTTTCTTT. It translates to CASSQALRSTEAFF.